This is a list of T cell receptor beta chains from one sample in a study of shared clonotypes between healthy human individuals. Here immunoSEQ multiplex PCR was the method, and the copy in TCRdb shows in-frame clones only, minus some. The sample contains 2,500,000 or so clones, approximately 94% of which appear only once. Source material: naive CD4+ T cells from PBMCs. The receptor source for this set is a man between 18 and 35 years old in good health. Some clones in this sample may be carry-over from other donors' samples. Both conserved end residues are part of each CDR3. The order of the fields is clone size, V gene, D gene, J gene, CDR3 length, CDR3 DNA, CDR3 protein. The D gene is left open where the match is weak. Not every row has a clone size; where given, it reads once, few, many or a size class.

abundance: NA; v_gene: TRBV28; d_gene: TRBD2; j_gene: TRBJ2-7; len: 14; CDR3nt: TGTGCCAGCATTGAACCGGGACTAGGTCGGAAGCAGTACTTC; CDR3aa: CASIEPGLGRKQYF
abundance: once; v_gene: TRBV5-1; d_gene: NA; j_gene: TRBJ2-2; len: 15; CDR3nt: TGCGCCAGCAGCTTGGCTAGGGGAATGACCGGGGAGCTGTTTTTT; CDR3aa: CASSLARGMTGELFF
abundance: NA; v_gene: TRBV5-1; d_gene: NA; j_gene: TRBJ2-5; len: 13; CDR3nt: TGCGCCAGCAGCTTCACGTACCAAGAGACCCAGTACTTC; CDR3aa: CASSFTYQETQYF
abundance: NA; v_gene: TRBV7-9; d_gene: TRBD2; j_gene: TRBJ2-7; len: 15; CDR3nt: TGTGCCAGCAGCCCCCAAAGCCAACTAGCGTCCGAGCAGTACTTC; CDR3aa: CASSPQSQLASEQYF
abundance: NA; v_gene: TRBV6-4; d_gene: NA; j_gene: TRBJ1-2; len: 15; CDR3nt: TGTGCCAGCAGTGACTCGGGGGATTCTAACTATGGCTACACCTTC; CDR3aa: CASSDSGDSNYGYTF
abundance: NA; v_gene: TRBV7-2; d_gene: TRBD2; j_gene: TRBJ2-7; len: 17; CDR3nt: TGTGCCAGCAGCTTAGCGGCAGATCTAGCGGGATTCTACGAGCAGTACTTC; CDR3aa: CASSLAADLAGFYEQYF
abundance: NA; v_gene: TRBV5-1; d_gene: TRBD2; j_gene: TRBJ2-1; len: 15; CDR3nt: TGCGCCAGCAGCGTTGGGGGGACTATGCGGTACGAGCAGTTCTTC; CDR3aa: CASSVGGTMRYEQFF
abundance: NA; v_gene: TRBV2; d_gene: NA; j_gene: TRBJ2-2; len: 15; CDR3nt: TGTGCCAGCAGCTTAGGGACGGTGAACACCGGGGAGCTGTTTTTT; CDR3aa: CASSLGTVNTGELFF
abundance: NA; v_gene: TRBV11-2; d_gene: TRBD1; j_gene: TRBJ1-3; len: 17; CDR3nt: TGTGCCAGCAGCCCTAGGCCCAGGGGGCCTACTGGAAACACCATATATTTT; CDR3aa: CASSPRPRGPTGNTIYF
abundance: NA; v_gene: TRBV25-1; d_gene: NA; j_gene: TRBJ2-5; len: 11; CDR3nt: TGTGCCAGCAGTGGTACTTGGAGTCCGTACTTC; CDR3aa: CASSGTWSPYF
abundance: once; v_gene: TRBV18; d_gene: NA; j_gene: TRBJ2-1; len: 13; CDR3nt: TGTGCCAGCTCCCCGAGCGCCTACAATGAGCAGTTCTTC; CDR3aa: CASSPSAYNEQFF
abundance: NA; v_gene: TRBV18; d_gene: TRBD2; j_gene: TRBJ2-3; len: 18; CDR3nt: TGTGCCAGCTCAAGTCAGTCGAGCTCGGCGGGAGACACAGATACGCAGTATTTT; CDR3aa: CASSSQSSSAGDTDTQYF
abundance: NA; v_gene: TRBV5-4; d_gene: TRBD1; j_gene: TRBJ2-3; len: 13; CDR3nt: TGTGCCAGCAGCTCGGACAGGATGAATACGCAGTATTTT; CDR3aa: CASSSDRMNTQYF
abundance: NA; v_gene: TRBV7-9; d_gene: TRBD1; j_gene: TRBJ1-6; len: 15; CDR3nt: TGTGCCAGCAGCCCCCCGGGACAGGGTTTGACACCCCTCCACTTT; CDR3aa: CASSPPGQGLTPLHF
abundance: NA; v_gene: TRBV29-1; d_gene: NA; j_gene: TRBJ1-1; len: 14; CDR3nt: TGCAGCGTTGTTCCGGGGGTCCAGAACACTGAAGCTTTCTTT; CDR3aa: CSVVPGVQNTEAFF
abundance: NA; v_gene: TRBV29-1; d_gene: TRBD1; j_gene: TRBJ1-1; len: 14; CDR3nt: TGCAGCCTACGGACAGGGGTTGATGGCACTGAAGCTTTCTTT; CDR3aa: CSLRTGVDGTEAFF
abundance: NA; v_gene: TRBV30; d_gene: NA; j_gene: TRBJ2-1; len: 21; CDR3nt: TGTGCCTGGGATGGAAGCCTAGGGGCTAGCGCCAGACCTACCGATAACAATGAGCAGTTCTTC; CDR3aa: CAWDGSLGASARPTDNNEQFF
abundance: once; v_gene: TRBV18; d_gene: NA; j_gene: TRBJ1-3; len: 16; CDR3nt: TGTGCCAGCTCAAAGCCCGGAGACCGCTCTGGAAACACCATATATTTT; CDR3aa: CASSKPGDRSGNTIYF
abundance: NA; v_gene: TRBV15; d_gene: NA; j_gene: TRBJ1-4; len: 16; CDR3nt: TGTGCCACCAGCAGAGCAACGGCGACCCTTGGTGAAAAACTGTTTTTT; CDR3aa: CATSRATATLGEKLFF
abundance: NA; v_gene: TRBV7-2; d_gene: TRBD2; j_gene: TRBJ2-7; len: 15; CDR3nt: TGTGCCAGCAGCTCCGCTAGCGGGAGACGGGCCGAGCAGTACTTC; CDR3aa: CASSSASGRRAEQYF
abundance: NA; v_gene: TRBV2; d_gene: NA; j_gene: TRBJ1-5; len: 14; CDR3nt: TGTGCCAGCAGTGACAGGGGAGTCAATCAGCCCCAGCATTTT; CDR3aa: CASSDRGVNQPQHF
abundance: NA; v_gene: TRBV6-5; d_gene: NA; j_gene: TRBJ1-2; len: 12; CDR3nt: TGTGCCAGCAGGCTCCGACCGGGGCTCTACACCTTC; CDR3aa: CASRLRPGLYTF
abundance: NA; v_gene: TRBV28; d_gene: NA; j_gene: TRBJ1-2; len: 13; CDR3nt: TGTGCCAGCAGGCCGGGTTGGAACTATGGCTACACCTTC; CDR3aa: CASRPGWNYGYTF
abundance: NA; v_gene: TRBV30; d_gene: NA; j_gene: TRBJ2-1; len: 13; CDR3nt: TGTGCCTGGAGTGAGGCCAGAGCGTCTGAGCAGTTCTTC; CDR3aa: CAWSEARASEQFF
abundance: NA; v_gene: TRBV7-9; d_gene: TRBD2; j_gene: TRBJ2-5; len: 18; CDR3nt: TGTGCCAGCAGCTCCCCCGGGTATAGCGGGAGTATGCAAGAGACCCAGTACTTC; CDR3aa: CASSSPGYSGSMQETQYF
abundance: NA; v_gene: TRBV30; d_gene: NA; j_gene: TRBJ1-6; len: 13; CDR3nt: TGTGCCTGGAGTGTAGAACGGAATTCACCCCTCCACTTT; CDR3aa: CAWSVERNSPLHF
abundance: NA; v_gene: TRBV7-2; d_gene: NA; j_gene: TRBJ2-7; len: 12; CDR3nt: TGTGCCAGCAGCTTCGAAAGATACGAGCAGTACTTC; CDR3aa: CASSFERYEQYF
abundance: NA; v_gene: TRBV30; d_gene: TRBD1; j_gene: TRBJ2-2; len: 16; CDR3nt: TGTGCCTGCAGAACCCGGGACAGGGCGAACACCGGGGAGCTGTTTTTT; CDR3aa: CACRTRDRANTGELFF
abundance: NA; v_gene: TRBV6-5; d_gene: TRBD2; j_gene: TRBJ2-1; len: 15; CDR3nt: TGTGCCAGCAGTCCCGTTAGCGGGGCCTACAATGAGCAGTTCTTC; CDR3aa: CASSPVSGAYNEQFF